This T cell receptor beta chain was recorded in a study of T cell responses to AZD1222 COVID-19 vaccine. Findings and limits, study-wide: Mapped onto spike, vaccine-associated CD4 TCRs spanned it and were dominant at 160-218 and 743-854.

A word on this clone: As yet, its antigen is unknown.

Libraries were prepared by immunoSEQ multiplex PCR; TCRdb keeps only in-frame clonotypes and omits some of them. The sample consists of tens of thousands of clones, approximately 90% of them appearing once. The CDR3 extends over 14 amino acids. With 8 bases clipped from V and 3 bases from J, the junction kept 6 bases outside the gene matches. Germline CDR1 and CDR2: MDHEN and SYDVKM. The chain combines TRBV28 with TRBJ1-4; 7 bases agree with TRBD1. The clonotype originates from an adult in good health. This sample comprised peripheral blood, obtained on day 0 of AZD1222 vaccination. The CDR3 DNA is TGTGCCAGCCGAACAGGGGCAGCTAATGAAAAACTGTTTTTT. Encoded protein: CASRTGAANEKLFF.